Listed below are T cell receptor beta chains from one sample, sequenced in a study of sequential checkpoint blockade in melanoma. Clones were read by immunoSEQ multiplex PCR, and TCRdb kept only the in-frame ones, dropping some. The data contain a few thousand clones, approximately 40% of them singletons. The starting material was tumor tissue (inferred from file names), obtained from a patient given nivolumab and ipilimumab in sequence. These receptors all come from a human donor with melanoma. Each CDR3 is given with its conserved first and last residue. A D gene is named only where the DNA matches it firmly. The size of a clone is reported for some rows only, either as once, few or many, or as a class for expanded clones.

abundance: -; j_gene: TRBJ2-1; v_gene: TRBV14; d_gene: TRBD1; CDR3aa: CASSHSRGTGYNEQFF; CDR3nt: TGTGCCAGCAGCCATTCACGCGGGACAGGGTACAATGAGCAGTTCTTC
abundance: medium-sized; j_gene: TRBJ2-1; v_gene: TRBV11-3; d_gene: -; CDR3aa: CASSQGVAIQYNEQFF; CDR3nt: TGTGCCAGCAGCCAAGGTGTGGCAATCCAATACAATGAGCAGTTCTTC
abundance: -; j_gene: TRBJ1-2; v_gene: TRBV29-1; d_gene: -; CDR3aa: CSAHTDRDYGYTF; CDR3nt: TGCAGCGCACATACCGACAGAGACTATGGCTACACCTTC
abundance: medium-sized; j_gene: TRBJ2-7; v_gene: TRBV7-5; d_gene: -; CDR3aa: CASSLEAGGSYEQYF; CDR3nt: TGTGCCAGCAGCTTAGAGGCAGGGGGCTCCTACGAGCAGTACTTC
abundance: -; j_gene: TRBJ1-1; v_gene: TRBV5-1; d_gene: -; CDR3aa: CASSLRAGGTEAFF; CDR3nt: TGCGCCAGCAGCTTACGGGCCGGGGGCACTGAAGCTTTCTTT
abundance: -; j_gene: TRBJ2-7; v_gene: TRBV18; d_gene: -; CDR3aa: CASSPGPGLREQYF; CDR3nt: TGTGCCAGCTCACCGGGACCAGGGCTTCGGGAGCAGTACTTC
abundance: few; j_gene: TRBJ2-2; v_gene: TRBV6-8; d_gene: TRBD2; CDR3aa: CASSRTSGSFGELFF; CDR3nt: TGTGCCAGCAGTAGGACTAGCGGGAGTTTCGGGGAGCTGTTTTTT
abundance: medium-sized; j_gene: TRBJ2-7; v_gene: TRBV4-1; d_gene: TRBD2; CDR3aa: CASSQGLANYEQYF; CDR3nt: TGCGCCAGCAGCCAGGGACTAGCGAACTACGAGCAGTACTTC
abundance: -; j_gene: TRBJ2-3; v_gene: TRBV11-3; d_gene: -; CDR3aa: CASSLGPLGSDTQYF; CDR3nt: TGTGCCAGCAGCTTAGGGCCACTAGGTTCAGATACGCAGTATTTT
abundance: once; j_gene: TRBJ2-1; v_gene: TRBV19; d_gene: TRBD2; CDR3aa: CASSTPLRLAGVSYNEQFF; CDR3nt: TGTGCCAGTAGTACCCCCCTCCGACTAGCGGGAGTTTCCTACAATGAGCAGTTCTTC
abundance: -; j_gene: TRBJ2-3; v_gene: TRBV6-7; d_gene: TRBD1; CDR3aa: CASRHRGQTDTQYF; CDR3nt: TGTGCCAGCAGACACAGGGGGCAGACAGATACGCAGTATTTT
abundance: -; j_gene: TRBJ2-1; v_gene: TRBV7-2; d_gene: TRBD1; CDR3aa: CASSSMSGTGTYNEQFF; CDR3nt: TGTGCCAGCAGCTCCATGTCCGGGACAGGAACATACAATGAGCAGTTCTTC
abundance: once; j_gene: TRBJ2-7; v_gene: TRBV19; d_gene: TRBD2; CDR3aa: CASRPGLAGYYEQYF; CDR3nt: TGTGCCAGTCGACCCGGACTAGCGGGTTACTACGAGCAGTACTTC
abundance: medium-sized; j_gene: TRBJ2-1; v_gene: TRBV6-8; d_gene: TRBD2; CDR3aa: CAISERLAGVGEGEFF; CDR3nt: TGTGCCATCAGCGAACGACTAGCGGGAGTCGGTGAGGGAGAGTTCTTC
abundance: few; j_gene: TRBJ2-7; v_gene: TRBV11-3; d_gene: -; CDR3aa: CASSFGDTSYEQYF; CDR3nt: TGTGCCAGCAGCTTTGGGGACACCTCCTACGAGCAGTACTTC
abundance: -; j_gene: TRBJ2-7; v_gene: TRBV19; d_gene: -; CDR3aa: CASSTGSHYEQYF; CDR3nt: TGTGCCAGTAGTACCGGGAGTCACTACGAGCAGTACTTC
abundance: -; j_gene: TRBJ2-7; v_gene: TRBV6-8; d_gene: -; CDR3aa: CASSYSSWPGAEQYF; CDR3nt: TGTGCCAGCAGTTACTCGAGCTGGCCAGGGGCCGAGCAGTACTTC
abundance: few; j_gene: TRBJ1-1; v_gene: TRBV29-1; d_gene: -; CDR3aa: CSVELGLHEAFF; CDR3nt: TGCAGCGTTGAGTTAGGACTTCATGAAGCTTTCTTT
abundance: -; j_gene: TRBJ2-1; v_gene: TRBV18; d_gene: -; CDR3aa: CASSRTYNEQFF; CDR3nt: TGTGCCAGCTCACGGACCTACAATGAGCAGTTCTTC
abundance: few; j_gene: TRBJ1-1; v_gene: TRBV19; d_gene: TRBD1; CDR3aa: CASTNLPGQENTEAFF; CDR3nt: TGTGCCAGTACCAACCTACCGGGACAGGAGAACACTGAAGCTTTCTTT
abundance: -; j_gene: TRBJ2-7; v_gene: TRBV9; d_gene: TRBD1; CDR3aa: CASSVAAGQGADEQYF; CDR3nt: TGTGCCAGCAGCGTGGCCGCGGGACAGGGGGCGGACGAGCAGTACTTC
abundance: -; j_gene: TRBJ2-7; v_gene: TRBV7-4; d_gene: -; CDR3aa: CASSLGWQSSYEQYF; CDR3nt: TGTGCCAGCAGCTTGGGGTGGCAATCATCCTACGAGCAGTACTTC
abundance: -; j_gene: TRBJ1-1; v_gene: TRBV6-8; d_gene: -; CDR3aa: CASSTSGTAEAFF; CDR3nt: TGTGCCAGCAGTACCTCCGGGACGGCGGAAGCTTTCTTT
abundance: few; j_gene: TRBJ1-4; v_gene: TRBV7-2; d_gene: TRBD1; CDR3aa: CASSTGQATTNEKLFF; CDR3nt: TGTGCCAGCAGCACCGGACAGGCTACAACTAATGAAAAACTGTTTTTT
abundance: few; j_gene: TRBJ1-3; v_gene: TRBV29-1; d_gene: -; CDR3aa: CSAGSPGNTIYF; CDR3nt: TGCAGCGCCGGGAGTCCTGGAAACACCATATATTTT
abundance: large; j_gene: TRBJ1-5; v_gene: TRBV18; d_gene: -; CDR3aa: CASSPDKWPASSNQPQHF; CDR3nt: TGTGCCAGCTCACCAGATAAATGGCCGGCAAGTAGCAATCAGCCCCAGCATTTT